This T cell receptor beta chain was sequenced in a study of T cells in Graves' hyperthyroidism and ophthalmopathy. Stable disease denoted Graves' hyperthyroidism without ophthalmopathy progression within 18 months. Exclusion of a patient resulted from uncontrolled infection, other autoimmune disease, pregnancy or lactation. Out of 10 ml of fresh peripheral blood came the PBMCs. This clonotype was picked up a small number of times. Its cognate antigen is unknown. Amplification targeted TCR beta CDR3 regions from RNA transcripts. The TCR CDR3 was amplified in a first-round RT-PCR using the HTBI primer set. In TCRdb, the multiplex PCR reads were re-called with MiXCR into one record per CDR3 protein. The sample yields about 360,000 distinct CDR3 sequences, under 15% seen once. General study points: Most thyroid-expanded clonotypes above 0.001 were also found in blood.

Sequences were obtained from blood. The clonotype comes from a woman under 30 with Graves' hyperthyroidism.

In DNA, the CDR3 is TGTGCCAGCAGCTCCGCACAGACGAACACCGGGGAGCTGTTTTTT. This translates into CASSSAQTNTGELFF. The chain carries TRBV5-4 and TRBJ2-2; D remains unclear. The CDR3 loop spans 15 amino acids. Trimming shortened V by 3 bases and J by 0 bases, and 9 bases separated the two germline ends. The V gene's germline CDR1 is SGHNT and CDR2 YYREEE (reference sequence).